This T cell receptor (beta chain) comes out of a study of cytomegalovirus exposure and HLA in healthy donors. General study findings and limits: Most TCR beta V segments were productive about 87% or about 30% of the time in an earlier analysis. Many donors shared some public TCRs, even though most TCR sequences were rare. Using the classifier, cytomegalovirus status was reportedly diagnosed with high specificity and sensitivity.

The CDR3 is 12 residues long. The ends lost 8 bases at V and 10 bases at J; junction bases unmatched: 8. CDR1 and CDR2 from the germline V gene are SNHLY and FYNNEI. To note about this clone: No antigen is known for it.

13 Jbeta primers and 60 Vbeta primers were used for the PCR. Original handling: As a later analysis found, there were 60 million to 90 million unique TCR beta chains, of which some 10 million were shared. The assay was immunoSEQ multiplex PCR, and TCRdb's table has in-frame clones only and misses some. V, J and clone size are taken as reported in that table, and D and trimming were inferred from the DNA itself. Among fewer than 250,000 clones listed, roughly 77% were seen once. The sequenced sample was PBMCs. V usage is TRBV2 and J usage is TRBJ2-1, with 7 nucleotides matching TRBD1. This TCR derives from a male donor in good health and CMV-seropositive. The CDR3 is CASLEGAGEQFF. The CDR3 nucleotides read TGTGCCAGCCTAGAGGGGGCTGGCGAGCAGTTCTTC.